The 3 T cell receptor beta chains below were found in one sample sequenced in a study of T cell repertoires in cytomegalovirus infection. TCRdb re-called the reads through MiXCR, storing one row per CDR3 protein. The sample records roughly 920,000 distinct CDR3 sequences, roughly 31% being singletons. For these receptors, no antigen is known. The material sequenced was cultured CD8+ T cells from PBMCs, taken from culture after CMV antigen stimulation. All receptors derive from a human donor in good health (CMV status not recorded). Some clones in this sample may be carry-over from other donors' samples.

Ten or more counts support this clonotype. The V gene is TRBV7-6, the J gene TRBJ1-1; maybe TRBD1 (6 bases). The germline gives CDR1 SGHVS, CDR2 FNYEAQ. V lost 5 bases, J lost 4 bases, and 26 bases lay in between. CDR3 length: 18 amino acids. The CDR3 spells CASSILPGQGRAGTEAFF. The CDR3 bases are TGTGCCAGCAGCATACTGCCGGGGCAGGGGAGGGCGGGCACTGAAGCTTTCTTT.

This clonotype was seen only a few times. V is TRBV12-3 or TRBV12-4 and J is TRBJ2-3, with 8 bases that match TRBD2. The V gene end was trimmed by 5 bases and the J gene end by 5 bases; junction bases not matched to a gene: 9. The length of the CDR3 is 15 residues. The CDR3 DNA reads TGTGCCAGCAGTCCCTATCGGGGGGGCCGAGATACGCAGTATTTT. Its translation: CASSPYRGGRDTQYF.

The chain couples TRBV20-1 to TRBJ1-2, with D hard to call. V lost 4 bases, J lost 6 bases, and 18 bases lay in between. The V gene's germline CDR1 is DFQATT and CDR2 SNEGSKA (reference sequence). This CDR3 contains 14 residues. In nucleotides, the CDR3 is TGCAGTGCTAAATTACGGGGAATTTCGGATGGCTACACCTTC. Protein: CSAKLRGISDGYTF.